This TCR beta chain was identified in a study of CD8+CD57+ T cells in acquired aplastic anemia. Turning to the study itself: Sorted CD4+ and CD8+ cells yielded roughly 3.1 ug of DNA on average. Study observations and caveats: Patients and controls had CD8+ Simpson's diversity values that were not significantly distinct. Comparison of patients with controls identified about 27 shared CD8+ CDR3 sequences.

Sequencing was done on patients that had shown CD8+CD57+ cell expansion by flow cytometry. Diagnosis of severe acquired aplastic anemia applied to all patients. A word on this clonotype: Its target is unknown. It is unclear where the CDR3 begins or ends on the DNA, so no DNA is shown, and the CDR3 is as TCRdb lists it.

Genomic DNA provided the template from which TCR beta VDJ and CDR3 profiles were obtained. TCRdb reprocessed the reads via MiXCR and lists one record per CDR3 protein. The repertoire holds fewer than 300,000 distinct CDR3 sequences, less than 85% seen once, with approximately 42% in the top ten. The CDR3 has 20 residues if both end residues are counted. Germline V CDR1 and CDR2: SEHNR, FQNEAQ (reference sequence). The sample comprised sorted CD4+, CD8+, or CD8+CD57+ T cells (not recorded which) from PBMCs. The TCR originated in a human donor with aplastic anemia. The chain employs TRBV7-9 and TRBJ2-5; TRBD1, the table's D call, was not compared with the DNA. CDR3 in amino acids: CASSLVPGELFFGGAETQYF.